This T cell receptor beta chain was sequenced during a study of T cell responses to AZD1222 COVID-19 vaccine. Study context: Pooling covered second doses at about 4 or about 12 weeks. General study results and limits: Close to half of spike-specific TCRs reportedly recognize unmutated variant regions.

TCRdb's copy holds only in-frame clones and misses some; the assay was immunoSEQ multiplex PCR. This table has about 97,000 clones, 75% to 90% appearing once. This clone was seen a handful of times. What it binds is unknown. The sample in question was peripheral blood, obtained on day 0 of AZD1222 vaccination. This TCR was sampled from an adult in good health.

The CDR3 DNA reads as TGCAGTGCTAGTTTCGGGGACTACAACAATGAGCAGTTCTTC. Translated, it gives CSASFGDYNNEQFF. This chain connects TRBV20-1 to TRBJ2-1; 7 bases agree with TRBD2. V lost 3 bases and J lost 5; bases outside the gene matches: 7. Germline CDR1 DFQATT, CDR2 SNEGSKA (reference sequence). The CDR3 covers 14 residues.